Shown below are 2 T cell receptor beta chains from a single sample sequenced in a study of blood T cells in healthy people across ages. Combining a sample-barcoded 5' primer with a J-beta primer mix, a second PCR ran for roughly 7 to 11 cycles. TCRdb re-analysed the 5' RACE reads in MiXCR, keeping a single row per CDR3 protein. The sample lists some 1.6 million distinct CDR3 sequences, roughly a third seen once, with roughly 12% in the top ten. Sequencing was performed on blood. These receptors were obtained from a woman aged 25 to 45 in good health.

This clonotype was observed a few times. V and J are TRBV7-9 and TRBJ2-3; unclear D gene. Germline V gene sequence: CDR1 SEHNR, CDR2 FQNEAQ (reference sequence). Trimming took off 1 base at V and 3 bases at J, with 8 bases between the two ends. The CDR3 consists of 14 residues. Here the CDR3 DNA reads TGTGCCAGCAGCTTAGAATTGGGGACAGATACGCAGTATTTT. This encodes CASSLELGTDTQYF.

J is TRBJ2-3 and V is TRBV20-1; a possible D gene is TRBD2 (5 bases). Trimming shortened V by 5 bases and J by 0 bases, and 9 bases separated the two germline ends. The germline V gene encodes CDR1 DFQATT and CDR2 SNEGSKA (reference sequence). The CDR3 sequence is 13 residues long. CDR3 bases: TGCAGTGCTGTGGAGGTTAGCACAGATACGCAGTATTTT. Translation: CSAVEVSTDTQYF.